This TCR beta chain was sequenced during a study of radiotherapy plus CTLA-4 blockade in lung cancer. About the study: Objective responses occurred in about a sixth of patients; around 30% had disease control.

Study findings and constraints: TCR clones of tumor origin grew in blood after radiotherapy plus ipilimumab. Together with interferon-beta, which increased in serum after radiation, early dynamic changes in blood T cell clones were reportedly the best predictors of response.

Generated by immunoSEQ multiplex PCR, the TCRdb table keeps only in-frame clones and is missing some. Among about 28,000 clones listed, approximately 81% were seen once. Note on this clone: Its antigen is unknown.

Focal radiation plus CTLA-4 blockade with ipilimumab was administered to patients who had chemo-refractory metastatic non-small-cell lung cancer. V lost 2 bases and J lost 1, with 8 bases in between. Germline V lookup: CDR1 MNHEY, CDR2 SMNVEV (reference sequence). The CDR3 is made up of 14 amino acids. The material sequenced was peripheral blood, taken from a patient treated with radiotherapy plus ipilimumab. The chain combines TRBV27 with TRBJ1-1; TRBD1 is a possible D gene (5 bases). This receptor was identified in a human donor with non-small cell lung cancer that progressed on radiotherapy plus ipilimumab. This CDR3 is CASSLGHWNTEAFF. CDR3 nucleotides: TGTGCCAGCAGTTTAGGACATTGGAACACTGAAGCTTTCTTT.